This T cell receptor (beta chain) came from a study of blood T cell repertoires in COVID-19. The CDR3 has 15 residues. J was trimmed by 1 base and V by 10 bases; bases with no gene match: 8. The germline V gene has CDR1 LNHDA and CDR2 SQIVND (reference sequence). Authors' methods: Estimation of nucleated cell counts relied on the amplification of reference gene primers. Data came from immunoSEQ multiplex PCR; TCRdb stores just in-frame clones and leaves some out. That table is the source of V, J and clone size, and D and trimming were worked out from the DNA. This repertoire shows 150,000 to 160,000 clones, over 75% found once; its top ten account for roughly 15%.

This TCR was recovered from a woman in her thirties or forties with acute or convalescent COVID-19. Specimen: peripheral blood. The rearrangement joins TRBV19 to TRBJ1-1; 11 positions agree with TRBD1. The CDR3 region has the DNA TGTGCCACCAGGACAGGGGGCGGCGGGAACACTGAAGCTTTCTTT. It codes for CATRTGGGGNTEAFF.